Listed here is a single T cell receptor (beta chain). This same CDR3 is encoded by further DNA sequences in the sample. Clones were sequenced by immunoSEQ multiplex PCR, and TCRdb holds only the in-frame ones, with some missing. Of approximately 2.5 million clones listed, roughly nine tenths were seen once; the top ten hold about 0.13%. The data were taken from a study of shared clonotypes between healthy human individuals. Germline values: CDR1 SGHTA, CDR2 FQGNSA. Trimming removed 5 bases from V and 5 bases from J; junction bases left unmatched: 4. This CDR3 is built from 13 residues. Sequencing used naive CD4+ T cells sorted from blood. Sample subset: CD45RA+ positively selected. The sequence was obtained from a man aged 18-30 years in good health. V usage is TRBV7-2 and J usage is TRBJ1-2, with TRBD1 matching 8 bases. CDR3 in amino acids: CASSPDRGYGYTF. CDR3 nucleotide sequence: TGTGCCAGCAGCCCAGACAGGGGTTATGGCTACACCTTC. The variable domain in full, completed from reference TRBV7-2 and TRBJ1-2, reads GAGVSQSPSNKVTEKGKDVELRCDPISGHTALYWYRQSLGQGLEFLIYFQGNSAPDKSGLPSDRFSAERTGGSVSTLTIQRTQQEDSAVYLCASSPDRGYGYTFGSGTRLTVV.